The T cell receptor (beta chain) under discussion was sequenced for a study of identical twins. Study-level points and caveats: With abundant cord blood beta clonotypes, insertions were fewer; memory repertoires showed no such pattern. For zero-insertion analyses, partial confounding could come from invariant MAIT and iNKT cells.

As concerns this clonotype: Antigen: not known.

TCRdb passed the 5' RACE reads through MiXCR, listing each CDR3 protein once. The sample lists 1.5 million or so distinct CDR3 sequences; 32% were seen once. Trimming took 1 base from V and 7 from J, leaving 20 bases between them. This CDR3 has 16 residues. In germline, CDR1 is SQVTM, CDR2 ANQGSEA. This chain links TRBV29-1 with TRBJ2-1; TRBD2 is a possible D gene (5 bases). The sequence came from a newborn girl in good health. Material for sequencing was cord blood. CDR3 protein: CSVEGVVGARRNEQFF. As DNA, the CDR3 is TGCAGCGTTGAAGGGGTAGTGGGAGCAAGAAGAAATGAGCAGTTCTTC.